These T cell receptor beta chains were read from a single sample in a study of blood T cell repertoires in COVID-19. Sequencing was performed with immunoSEQ multiplex PCR; in TCRdb, only in-frame clones are kept and a portion is missing. Here the sample spans about 120,000 clones, around 91% being singletons. Specimen: peripheral blood. The receptors were sampled from a man between 65 and 79 years old with active or convalescent COVID-19. Each CDR3 is given with its conserved first and last residue. A D gene is named only where the DNA matches it firmly.

d_call: TRBD1; v_call: TRBV7-8; cdr3_aa: CASSPGQGVNTEAFF
d_call: NA; v_call: TRBV2; cdr3_aa: CASSESGYEQYF
d_call: TRBD1; v_call: TRBV19; cdr3_aa: CASSIDGDRNNQPQHF
d_call: NA; v_call: TRBV20-1; cdr3_aa: CSTTAAETQYF
d_call: NA; v_call: TRBV27; cdr3_aa: CASSLDMNTEAFF
d_call: NA; v_call: TRBV5-1; cdr3_aa: CASSWTVYNEQFF
d_call: NA; v_call: TRBV30; cdr3_aa: CAWRAGGRTEAFF
d_call: TRBD1; v_call: TRBV29-1; cdr3_aa: CSAQGDQETQYF
d_call: NA; v_call: TRBV19; cdr3_aa: CASRPRDRRGEQYF
d_call: NA; v_call: TRBV3-1/TRBV3-2; cdr3_aa: CASSQSGGIMNTEAFF
d_call: TRBD1; v_call: TRBV7-9; cdr3_aa: CASSAAPRDRKNIQYF
d_call: NA; v_call: TRBV14; cdr3_aa: CASSQVQGRAYEQYF
d_call: TRBD1; v_call: TRBV28; cdr3_aa: CASSPRGQGLEGYTF
d_call: TRBD1; v_call: TRBV7-3; cdr3_aa: CASSPSSETGAYNEQFF
d_call: NA; v_call: TRBV28; cdr3_aa: CASTGGANYGYTF
d_call: NA; v_call: TRBV6-5; cdr3_aa: CASRHAEYGYTF
d_call: NA; v_call: TRBV28; cdr3_aa: CASSGQLNTEAFF
d_call: TRBD1; v_call: TRBV7-9; cdr3_aa: CASSLGGQYTF
d_call: TRBD1; v_call: TRBV11-2; cdr3_aa: CASSFTGTGAYEQYF
d_call: TRBD1; v_call: TRBV7-2; cdr3_aa: CASSSGQGLWGELFF
d_call: NA; v_call: TRBV7-9; cdr3_aa: CASRSGRGNTEAFF
d_call: TRBD1; v_call: TRBV28; cdr3_aa: CASSSPGGPHYTEAFF
d_call: NA; v_call: TRBV29-1; cdr3_aa: CSVVLNTEAFF
d_call: NA; v_call: TRBV5-4; cdr3_aa: CASSLYGRVVVGYTF
d_call: TRBD2; v_call: TRBV10-2; cdr3_aa: CASGGGQFF
d_call: NA; v_call: TRBV18; cdr3_aa: CASSIERAEQFF
d_call: TRBD2; v_call: TRBV5-1; cdr3_aa: CASSLPSGASQETQYF
d_call: TRBD2; v_call: TRBV7-2; cdr3_aa: CASSGTSGRGDTQYF
d_call: NA; v_call: TRBV5-1; cdr3_aa: CASSWRATDTQYF
d_call: TRBD2; v_call: TRBV4-1; cdr3_aa: CASSPEGLAGVRNEQFF
d_call: TRBD2; v_call: TRBV2; cdr3_aa: CASKNSGSSYEQYF
d_call: NA; v_call: TRBV30; cdr3_aa: CAWQGHRLNTGELFF
d_call: NA; v_call: TRBV28; cdr3_aa: CASSLGGSTGELFF
d_call: TRBD2; v_call: TRBV6-4; cdr3_aa: CASSASGRSFYNEQFF
d_call: NA; v_call: TRBV10-3; cdr3_aa: CAISTGYGEQYF
d_call: TRBD1; v_call: TRBV28; cdr3_aa: CASSEQGRLQPQHF
d_call: NA; v_call: TRBV5-1; cdr3_aa: CASSSSDRNEQFF
d_call: NA; v_call: TRBV6-5; cdr3_aa: CASSSGIQTSPLHF
d_call: TRBD1; v_call: TRBV19; cdr3_aa: CASSIGTGLSPLHF
d_call: TRBD2; v_call: TRBV2; cdr3_aa: CASTRLAGDHEQYF
d_call: TRBD1; v_call: TRBV29-1; cdr3_aa: CSVDTGVAETQYF